This TCR beta chain is from a study of blood T cell repertoires in COVID-19. About the research overall: Some COVID-19 samples were acute and others convalescent; all came from the United States, Italy and Spain. Sources were T cells, B-cell-depleted T cells, or PBMCs; the material itself was cDNA or gDNA.

Trimming at V came to 6 bases and at J to 2 bases, leaving 8 bases not matched to a gene. The CDR3 is made up of 14 amino acids. The germline V gene encodes CDR1 GTSNPN and CDR2 SVGIG (reference sequence). Sequencing was performed with immunoSEQ multiplex PCR; in TCRdb, only in-frame clones are kept and a portion is missing. The repertoire includes 300,000 to 400,000 clones, roughly 90% of them detected once, and approximately 9.3% sits in the top ten. Sequencing used peripheral blood. J is TRBJ2-7 and V is TRBV30; TRBD2 matches 9 bases. The receptor's source is a young man with COVID-19, enrolled during active disease. Here the CDR3 reads CACALGLAAYEQYF. The CDR3 region has the DNA TGTGCCTGCGCCCTGGGACTAGCCGCCTACGAGCAGTACTTC.